These 10 T cell receptor beta chains came from one sample sequenced in a study of T cells in Graves' hyperthyroidism and ophthalmopathy. Amplified TCR beta CDR3 regions came from RNA transcripts. Carried out on the TCR CDR3, a first-round RT-PCR used the HTBI primer set. TCRdb itself ran the multiplex PCR reads through MiXCR, one entry per CDR3 protein. Among hundreds of thousands of distinct CDR3 sequences listed, just over 45% were seen once. The sequenced sample consisted of peripheral blood or thyroid tissue (not recorded which). These receptors were collected from a woman under 30 with Graves' hyperthyroidism.

V usage is TRBV29-1 and J usage is TRBJ1-5; no reliable D call. The germline gives CDR1 SQVTM, CDR2 ANQGSEA. The CDR3 length is 11 residues. Trimming shortened V by 7 bases and J by 7 bases, and 11 bases separated the two germline ends. The CDR3 loop is CSASPAQPQHF. CDR3 DNA: TGCAGCGCCAGCCCGGCCCAGCCCCAGCATTTT.

V gene TRBV9 combines with J gene TRBJ1-5; a weak D match, TRBD1 (5 bases). CDR3 length equals 14 residues. CDR1 and CDR2 (germline): SGDLS, YYNGEE. Trimming removed 5 bases from V and 9 bases from J, with 18 bases in between. CDR3: CASSLDRARGPQHF. For the CDR3, the DNA is TGTGCCAGCAGTTTAGACCGGGCGAGGGGGCCCCAGCATTTT. Based on the CDR3 plus reference TRBV9 and TRBJ1-5, the full variable domain is DSGVTQTPKHLITATGQRVTLRCSPRSGDLSVYWYQQSLDQGLQFLIQYYNGEERAKGNILERFSAQQFPDLHSELNLSSLELGDSALYFCASSLDRARGPQHFGDGTRLSIL.

The V call is TRBV9, the J call TRBJ2-2; D possibly matches TRBD1 or TRBD2 (6 bases each). Germline CDR1 and CDR2: SGDLS and YYNGEE. This CDR3 spans 17 amino acids. V lost 0 bases and J lost 5, with 17 bases in between. Here the CDR3 reads CASSVGAGGVGTGELFF. CDR3 coding DNA: TGTGCCAGCAGCGTAGGGGCCGGGGGCGTCGGGACCGGGGAGCTGTTTTTT. The full variable domain, with the rest looked up from reference TRBV9 and TRBJ2-2, is DSGVTQTPKHLITATGQRVTLRCSPRSGDLSVYWYQQSLDQGLQFLIQYYNGEERAKGNILERFSAQQFPDLHSELNLSSLELGDSALYFCASSVGAGGVGTGELFFGEGSRLTVL.

The rearrangement uses TRBV11-3 and TRBJ2-7, with TRBD1 identical over 9 bases. Germline CDR1 SGHNT, CDR2 YENEEA. After removal of 1 base from V and 0 bases from J, the junction contained 4 bases not matched to a gene. This CDR3 is 16 amino acids long. The CDR3 coding sequence is TGTGCCAGCAGCTTAGGGGACAGGGTGAGCTCCTACGAGCAGTACTTC. Translating it yields CASSLGDRVSSYEQYF.

The chain carries TRBV29-1 and TRBJ1-2, with D perhaps matching TRBD1 (5 bases). There are 13 residues in the CDR3. In germline, CDR1 is SQVTM, CDR2 ANQGSEA. The V and J ends lost 1 base and 1 base respectively, with 7 bases between them. The CDR3 here is CSVEGDGNYGYTF. CDR3 DNA: TGCAGCGTTGAAGGGGACGGTAACTATGGCTACACCTTC.

This clonotype was observed a handful of times. A much larger clone lies one base from this, so it may be a read error. This rearrangement joins TRBV2 to TRBJ1-6; maybe TRBD1 (5 bases). CDR1 is SNHLY and CDR2 is FYNNEI in the germline V gene. The CDR3 length is 13 residues. CDR3 DNA: TGTGCCAGCAGGGAAGGGACCCCTTCACCCCTCCACTTT. It codes for CASREGTPSPLHF.

This clonotype was counted at least ten times. The rearrangement joins TRBV2 to TRBJ1-4; 8 bases fit TRBD1. Germline values: CDR1 SNHLY, CDR2 FYNNEI. Trimming removed 9 bases from V and 4 bases from J; junction bases left unmatched: 4. This CDR3 comprises 13 residues. CDR3 nucleotides: TGTGCCAGTAGCGGACAGGGTAATGAAAAACTGTTTTTT. Translation: CASSGQGNEKLFF. Full variable domain (rest looked up from reference TRBV2 and TRBJ1-4): EPEVTQTPSHQVTQMGQEVILRCVPISNHLYFYWYRQILGQKVEFLVSFYNNEISEKSEIFDDQFSVERPDGSNFTLKIRSTKLEDSAMYFCASSGQGNEKLFFGSGTQLSVL.

This clonotype was observed many times. This sequence joins TRBV7-9 and TRBJ1-1; 8 bases are a match to TRBD1. CDR3 length equals 14 residues. Germline V gene sequence: CDR1 SEHNR, CDR2 FQNEAQ (reference sequence). Germline trimming cut 3 bases from V and 4 bases from J; bases unmatched to any gene: 4. The CDR3 sequence: CASSFGQGATEAFF. The CDR3 DNA reads TGTGCCAGCAGCTTCGGACAGGGCGCCACTGAAGCTTTCTTT.

This clonotype showed up just once. The chain recombines TRBV2 with TRBJ2-5; 11 bases fit TRBD2. Trimming at V came to 4 bases and at J to 5 bases, leaving 6 bases not matched to a gene. CDR1 and CDR2 from the germline V gene are SNHLY and FYNNEI. CDR3 length: 15 residues. CDR3 amino acids: CASSAPTSGTETQYF. In nucleotides, the CDR3 is TGTGCCAGCAGTGCCCCGACTAGCGGGACCGAGACCCAGTACTTC.

This clonotype occurred once. This rearrangement joins TRBV2 to TRBJ1-6; 7 nucleotides line up with TRBD1. The CDR3 is 14 amino acids. V was clipped by 5 bases and J by 9 bases; unmatched bases: 7. Looked up from germline, CDR1 is SNHLY and CDR2 is FYNNEI. The CDR3 sequence is CASSQQGTFSPLHF. In nucleotides, the CDR3 is TGTGCCAGCAGTCAACAGGGGACTTTTTCACCCCTCCACTTT.